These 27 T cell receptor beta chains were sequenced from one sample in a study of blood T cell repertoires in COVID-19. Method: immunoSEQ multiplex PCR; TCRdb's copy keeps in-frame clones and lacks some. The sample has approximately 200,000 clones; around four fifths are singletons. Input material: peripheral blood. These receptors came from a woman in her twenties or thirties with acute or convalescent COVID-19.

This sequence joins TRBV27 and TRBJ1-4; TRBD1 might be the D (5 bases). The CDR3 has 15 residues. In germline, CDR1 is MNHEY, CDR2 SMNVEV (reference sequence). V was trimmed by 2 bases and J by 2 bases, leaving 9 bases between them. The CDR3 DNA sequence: TGTGCCAGCAGTTTACGGGGGGGTACTAATGAAAAACTGTTTTTT. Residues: CASSLRGGTNEKLFF.

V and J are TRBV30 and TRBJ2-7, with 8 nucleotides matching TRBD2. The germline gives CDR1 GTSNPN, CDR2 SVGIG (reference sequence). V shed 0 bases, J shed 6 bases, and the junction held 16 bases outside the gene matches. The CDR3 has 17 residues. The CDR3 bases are TGTGCCTGGAGTGTACGTTTGACAGCGGGAGTTGTGACCGAGCAGTACTTC. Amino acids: CAWSVRLTAGVVTEQYF. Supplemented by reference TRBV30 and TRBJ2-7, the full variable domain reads SQTIHQWPATLVQPVGSPLSLECTVEGTSNPNLYWYRQAAGRGLQLLFYSVGIGQISSEVPQNLSASRPQDRQFILSSKKLLLSDSGFYLCAWSVRLTAGVVTEQYFGPGTRLTVT.

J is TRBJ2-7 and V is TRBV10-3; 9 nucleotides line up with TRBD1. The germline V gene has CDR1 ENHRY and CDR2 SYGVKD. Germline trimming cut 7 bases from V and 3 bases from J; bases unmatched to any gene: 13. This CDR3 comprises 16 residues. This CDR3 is CAITEARPGQGYEQYF. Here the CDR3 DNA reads TGTGCCATCACAGAGGCCCGACCGGGACAGGGCTACGAGCAGTACTTC.

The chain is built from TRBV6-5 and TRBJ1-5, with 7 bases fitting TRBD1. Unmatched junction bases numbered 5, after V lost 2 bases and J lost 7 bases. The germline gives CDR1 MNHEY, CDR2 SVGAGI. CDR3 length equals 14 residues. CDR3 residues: CASSYDRARQPQHF. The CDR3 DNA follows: TGTGCCAGCAGTTACGACAGGGCGCGCCAGCCCCAGCATTTT.

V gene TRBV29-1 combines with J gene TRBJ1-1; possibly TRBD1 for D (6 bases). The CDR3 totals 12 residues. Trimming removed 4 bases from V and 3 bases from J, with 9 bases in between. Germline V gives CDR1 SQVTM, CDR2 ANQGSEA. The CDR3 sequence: CSVVPGDTEAFF. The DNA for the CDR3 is TGCAGCGTTGTGCCAGGGGACACTGAAGCTTTCTTT.

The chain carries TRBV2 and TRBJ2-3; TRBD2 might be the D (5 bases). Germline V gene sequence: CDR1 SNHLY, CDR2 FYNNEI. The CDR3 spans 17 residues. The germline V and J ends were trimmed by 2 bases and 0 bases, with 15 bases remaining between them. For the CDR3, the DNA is TGTGCCAGCAGTGAAAAAGCGGCCAGATCTAGCACAGATACGCAGTATTTT. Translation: CASSEKAARSSTDTQYF.

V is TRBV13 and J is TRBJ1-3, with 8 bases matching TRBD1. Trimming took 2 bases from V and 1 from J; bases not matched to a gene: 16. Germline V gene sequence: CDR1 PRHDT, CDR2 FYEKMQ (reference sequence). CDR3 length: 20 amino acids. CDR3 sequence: CASSLTPPGTGDLSGNTIYF. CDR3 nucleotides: TGTGCCAGCAGCTTAACCCCTCCCGGGACAGGAGACCTTTCTGGAAACACCATATATTTT.

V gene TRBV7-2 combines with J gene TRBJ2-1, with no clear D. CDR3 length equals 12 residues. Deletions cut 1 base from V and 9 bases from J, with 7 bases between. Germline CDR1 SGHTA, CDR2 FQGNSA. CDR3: CASSLVTGEQFF. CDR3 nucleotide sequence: TGTGCCAGCAGCTTAGTTACGGGTGAGCAGTTCTTC.

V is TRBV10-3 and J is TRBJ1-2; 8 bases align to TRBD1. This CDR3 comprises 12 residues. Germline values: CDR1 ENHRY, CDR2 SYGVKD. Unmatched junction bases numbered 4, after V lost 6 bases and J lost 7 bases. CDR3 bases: TGTGCCATCAGGGACAGGGCCGTTGGCTACACCTTC. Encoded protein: CAIRDRAVGYTF.

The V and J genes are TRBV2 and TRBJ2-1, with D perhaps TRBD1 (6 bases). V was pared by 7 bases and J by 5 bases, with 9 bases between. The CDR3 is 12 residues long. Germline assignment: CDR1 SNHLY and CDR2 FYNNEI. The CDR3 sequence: CASMDRNNEQFF. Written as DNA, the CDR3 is TGTGCCAGCATGGACAGAAACAATGAGCAGTTCTTC.

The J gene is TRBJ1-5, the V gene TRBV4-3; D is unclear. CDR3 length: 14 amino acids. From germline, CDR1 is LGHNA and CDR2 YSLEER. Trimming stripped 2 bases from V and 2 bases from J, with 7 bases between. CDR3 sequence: CASSQNSGNQPQHF. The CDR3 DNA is TGCGCCAGCAGCCAAAACTCGGGCAATCAGCCCCAGCATTTT.

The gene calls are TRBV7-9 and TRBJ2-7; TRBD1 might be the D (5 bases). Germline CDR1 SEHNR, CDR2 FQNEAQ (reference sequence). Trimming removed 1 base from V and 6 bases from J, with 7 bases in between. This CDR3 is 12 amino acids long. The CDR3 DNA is TGTGCCAGCAGCTTAGGACAGATCGAGCAGTACTTC. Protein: CASSLGQIEQYF.

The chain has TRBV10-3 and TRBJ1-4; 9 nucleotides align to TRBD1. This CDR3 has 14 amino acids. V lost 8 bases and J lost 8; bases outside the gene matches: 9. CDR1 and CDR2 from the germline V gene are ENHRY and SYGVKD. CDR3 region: CAIGGQGRMEKLFF. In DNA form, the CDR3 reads TGTGCCATCGGGGGACAGGGACGCATGGAAAAACTGTTTTTT.

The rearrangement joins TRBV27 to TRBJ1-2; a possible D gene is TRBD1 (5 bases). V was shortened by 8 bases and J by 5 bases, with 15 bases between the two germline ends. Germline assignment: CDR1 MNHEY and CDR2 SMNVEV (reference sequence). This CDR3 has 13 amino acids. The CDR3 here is CASGSGLQYGYTF. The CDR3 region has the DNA TGTGCCAGCGGGTCAGGGTTGCAGTATGGCTACACCTTC.

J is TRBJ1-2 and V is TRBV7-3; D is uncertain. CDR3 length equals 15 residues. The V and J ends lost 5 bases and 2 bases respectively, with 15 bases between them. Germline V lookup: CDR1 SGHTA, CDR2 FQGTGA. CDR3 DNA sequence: TGTGCCAGCAGCCCCGATCCGGAAGCGAACTATGGCTACACCTTC. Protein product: CASSPDPEANYGYTF.

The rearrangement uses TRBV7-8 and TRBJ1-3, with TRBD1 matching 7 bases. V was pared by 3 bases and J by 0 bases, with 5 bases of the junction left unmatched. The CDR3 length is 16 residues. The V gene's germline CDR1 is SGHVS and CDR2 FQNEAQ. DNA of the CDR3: TGTGCCAGCAGCTTGATTTCAGGGGGCTCTGGAAACACCATATATTTT. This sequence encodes CASSLISGGSGNTIYF.

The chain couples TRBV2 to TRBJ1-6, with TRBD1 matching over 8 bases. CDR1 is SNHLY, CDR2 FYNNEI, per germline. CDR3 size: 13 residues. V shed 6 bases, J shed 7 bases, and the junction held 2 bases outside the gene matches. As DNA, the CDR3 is TGTGCCAGCAGGGACAGGGCCAATTCACCCCTCCACTTT. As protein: CASRDRANSPLHF.

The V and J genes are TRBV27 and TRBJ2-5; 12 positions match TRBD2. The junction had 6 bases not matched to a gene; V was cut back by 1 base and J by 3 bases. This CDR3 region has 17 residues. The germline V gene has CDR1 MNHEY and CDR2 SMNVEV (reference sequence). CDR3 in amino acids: CASSLYPSGGAEETQYF. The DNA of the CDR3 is TGTGCCAGCAGTTTATACCCTAGCGGGGGGGCCGAAGAGACCCAGTACTTC.

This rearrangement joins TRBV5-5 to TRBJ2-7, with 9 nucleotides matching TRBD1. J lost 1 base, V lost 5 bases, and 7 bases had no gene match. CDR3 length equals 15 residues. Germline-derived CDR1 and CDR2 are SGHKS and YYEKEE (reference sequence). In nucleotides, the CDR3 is TGTGCCAGCAGTCTAGGGACAGGGCTTTCCTACGAGCAGTACTTC. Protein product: CASSLGTGLSYEQYF.

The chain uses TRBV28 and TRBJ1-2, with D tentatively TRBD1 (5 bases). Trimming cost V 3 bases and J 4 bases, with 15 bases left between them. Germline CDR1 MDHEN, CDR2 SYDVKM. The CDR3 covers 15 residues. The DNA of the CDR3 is TGTGCCAGCAGTTTGGGGGGGACGGAGCTCTATGGCTACACCTTC. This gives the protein CASSLGGTELYGYTF.

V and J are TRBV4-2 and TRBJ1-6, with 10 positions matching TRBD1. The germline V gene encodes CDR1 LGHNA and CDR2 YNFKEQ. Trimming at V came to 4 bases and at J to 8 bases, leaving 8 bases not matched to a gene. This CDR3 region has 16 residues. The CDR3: CASSRRDRGFDSPLHF. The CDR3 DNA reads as TGTGCCAGCAGCCGCCGGGACAGGGGTTTCGATTCACCCCTCCACTTT.

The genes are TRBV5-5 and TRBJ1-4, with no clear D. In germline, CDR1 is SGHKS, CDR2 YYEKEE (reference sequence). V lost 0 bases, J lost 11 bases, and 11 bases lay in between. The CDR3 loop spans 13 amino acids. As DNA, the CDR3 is TGTGCCAGCAGCTTGGGCACGTCAGCGAAACTGTTTTTT. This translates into CASSLGTSAKLFF. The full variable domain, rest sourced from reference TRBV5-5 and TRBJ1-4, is DAGVTQSPTHLIKTRGQQVTLRCSPISGHKSVSWYQQVLGQGPQFIFQYYEKEERGRGNFPDRFSARQFPNYSSELNVNALLLGDSALYLCASSLGTSAKLFFGSGTQLSVL.

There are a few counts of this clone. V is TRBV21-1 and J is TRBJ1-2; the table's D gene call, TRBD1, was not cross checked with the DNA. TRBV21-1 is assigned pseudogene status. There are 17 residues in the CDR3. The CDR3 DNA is TGTGCCAGCAGGATTGGGACAGGGAGTCTCCACAATAATGGCTACACCTTC. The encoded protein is CASRIGTGSLHNNGYTF.

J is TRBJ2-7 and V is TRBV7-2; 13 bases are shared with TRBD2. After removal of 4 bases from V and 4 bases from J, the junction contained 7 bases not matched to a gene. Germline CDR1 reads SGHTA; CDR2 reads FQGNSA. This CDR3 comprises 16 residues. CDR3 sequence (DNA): TGTGCCAGCAGCTCGAGGACTAGCGGGAGCAGGTACGAGCAGTACTTC. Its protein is CASSSRTSGSRYEQYF.

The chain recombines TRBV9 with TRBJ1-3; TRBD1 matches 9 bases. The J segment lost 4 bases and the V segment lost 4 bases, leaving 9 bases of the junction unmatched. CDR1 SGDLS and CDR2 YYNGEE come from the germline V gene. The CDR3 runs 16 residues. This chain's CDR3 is CASSQDRGVSGNTIYF. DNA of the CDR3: TGTGCCAGCAGCCAGGACAGGGGAGTGAGCGGAAACACCATATATTTT.

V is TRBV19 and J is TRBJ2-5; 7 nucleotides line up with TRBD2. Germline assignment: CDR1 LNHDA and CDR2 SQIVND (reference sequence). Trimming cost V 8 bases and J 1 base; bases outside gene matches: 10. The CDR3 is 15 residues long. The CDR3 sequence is CASGFNGGSQETQYF. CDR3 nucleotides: TGTGCCAGTGGCTTTAACGGGGGGTCCCAAGAGACCCAGTACTTC.

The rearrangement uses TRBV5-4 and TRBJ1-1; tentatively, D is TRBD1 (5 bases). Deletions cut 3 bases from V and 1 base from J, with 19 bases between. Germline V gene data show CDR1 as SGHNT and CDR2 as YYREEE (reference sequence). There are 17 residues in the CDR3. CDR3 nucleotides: TGTGCCAGCAGCTCTTATGGGGGGTCCGCCCAGAACACTGAAGCTTTCTTT. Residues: CASSSYGGSAQNTEAFF.